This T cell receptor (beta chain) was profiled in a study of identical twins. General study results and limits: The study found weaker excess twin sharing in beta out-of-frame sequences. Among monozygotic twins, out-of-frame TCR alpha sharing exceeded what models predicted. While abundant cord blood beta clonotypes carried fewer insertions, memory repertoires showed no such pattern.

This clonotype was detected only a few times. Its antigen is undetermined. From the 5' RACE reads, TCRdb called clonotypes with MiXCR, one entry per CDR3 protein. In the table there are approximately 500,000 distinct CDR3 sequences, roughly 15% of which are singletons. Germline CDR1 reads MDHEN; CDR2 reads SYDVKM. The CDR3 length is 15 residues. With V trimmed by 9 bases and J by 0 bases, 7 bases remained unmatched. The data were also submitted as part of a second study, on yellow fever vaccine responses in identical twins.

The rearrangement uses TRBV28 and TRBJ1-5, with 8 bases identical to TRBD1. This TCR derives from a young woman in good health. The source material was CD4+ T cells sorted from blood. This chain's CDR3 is CARGQGGYSNQPQHF. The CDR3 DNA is TGTGCCAGAGGACAGGGTGGTTATAGCAATCAGCCCCAGCATTTT.